The clone carrying this TCR beta chain was counted between two and nine times. Its antigen is not identified. Exclusion of a patient resulted from uncontrolled infection, other autoimmune disease, pregnancy or lactation. Clinicians diagnosed patients from clinical symptoms, serum thyroxine and TRAb, thyroid ultrasound and orbital computed tomography. The data originate from a study of T cells in Graves' hyperthyroidism and ophthalmopathy. Notes on the study in general: A 13 V-J signature model discriminated ophthalmopathy versus stable hyperthyroidism. Among thyroid clonotypes expanded above 0.001, most also appeared in blood.

The CDR3 has 12 residues. Trimming took off 5 bases at V and 4 bases at J, with 9 bases between the two ends. From germline, CDR1 is MDHEN and CDR2 SYDVKM. TCR beta CDR3 region amplification was performed from RNA transcripts. First-round RT-PCR targeting the TCR CDR3 was performed with the HTBI primer set. A single record per CDR3 protein comes from TCRdb applying MiXCR to the multiplex PCR reads. The table shows roughly 500,000 distinct CDR3 sequences, with 46% occurring only once. J is TRBJ2-7 and V is TRBV28, with unresolved D. This TCR derives from an adult woman with Graves' disease, either hyperthyroidism or ophthalmopathy (not recorded which). Sequencing used peripheral blood or thyroid tissue (not recorded which). The CDR3 DNA sequence: TGTGCCAGCAGTCTCCGATTTTACGAGCAGTACTTC. Its protein product is CASSLRFYEQYF. The full variable domain, its missing parts supplied by reference TRBV28 and TRBJ2-7, is DVKVTQSSRYLVKRTGEKVFLECVQDMDHENMFWYRQDPGLGLRLIYFSYDVKMKEKGDIPEGYSVSREKKERFSLILESASTNQTSMYLCASSLRFYEQYFGPGTRLTVT.